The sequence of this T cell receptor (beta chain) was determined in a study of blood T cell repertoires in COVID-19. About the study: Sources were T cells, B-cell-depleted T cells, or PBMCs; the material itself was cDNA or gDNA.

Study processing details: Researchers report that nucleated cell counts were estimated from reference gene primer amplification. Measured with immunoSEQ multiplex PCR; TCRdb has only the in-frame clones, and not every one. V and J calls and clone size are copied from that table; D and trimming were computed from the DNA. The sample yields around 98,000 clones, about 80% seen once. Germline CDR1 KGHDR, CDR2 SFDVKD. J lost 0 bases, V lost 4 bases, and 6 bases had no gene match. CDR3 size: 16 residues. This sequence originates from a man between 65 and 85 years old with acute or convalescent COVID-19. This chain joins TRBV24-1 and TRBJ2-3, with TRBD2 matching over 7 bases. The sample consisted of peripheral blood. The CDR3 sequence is CATSEWSGVSTDTQYF. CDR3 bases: TGTGCCACCAGTGAGTGGAGCGGGGTTAGCACAGATACGCAGTATTTT.